These 32 T cell receptor beta chains were all obtained from the same sample, sequenced in a study of metastatic and nonmetastatic thyroid tumors. TCRdb recomputed clones from the PCR reads via MiXCR. The table has approximately 15,000 clones, 24% seen once. Until they underwent thyroid surgery, no patient had received any treatment. The sequenced sample consisted of tumor tissue. The receptors were gathered from a female donor with papillary thyroid cancer or a benign thyroid nodule (not recorded which). Some clones in this sample may be carry-over from other donors' samples.

The chain employs TRBV7-2 and TRBJ2-2; D not certain. Germline V gene sequence: CDR1 SGHTA, CDR2 FQGNSA. The CDR3 sequence is 15 residues long. V lost 2 bases and J lost 1, with 8 bases in between. The CDR3 loop is CASSLLGKNTGELFF. CDR3 nucleotides: TGTGCCAGCAGCTTATTGGGCAAGAACACCGGGGAGCTGTTTTTT.

By sample fraction, this clone is medium-sized. The rearrangement links TRBV20-1 to TRBJ2-7, with D perhaps TRBD2 (6 bases). Between the trimmed V and J ends, which lost 0 bases and 6 bases, there was a span of 18 bases. The CDR3 extends over 15 amino acids. Germline V gene sequence: CDR1 DFQATT, CDR2 SNEGSKA (reference sequence). For the CDR3, the DNA is TGCAGTGCTAGAGATTTACTGAAATTGGGAGGCGAGCAGTACTTC. This gives the protein CSARDLLKLGGEQYF.

This clone has just a few counts. The chain has TRBV6-1 and TRBJ1-1; 7 bases agree with TRBD1. The CDR3 is 14 residues long. V lost 6 bases and J lost 1; bases outside the gene matches: 5. Germline CDR1 is MNHNS and CDR2 is SASEGT. The CDR3 DNA follows: TGTGCCAGCAGCAACAGGGGCAAGAACACTGAAGCTTTCTTT. Its translation is CASSNRGKNTEAFF.

This clone was recorded many times. The chain uses TRBV19 and TRBJ1-3; D gene uncertain. V lost 0 bases and J 0 bases, leaving 9 bases between the germline ends. Germline values: CDR1 LNHDA, CDR2 SQIVND (reference sequence). CDR3 size: 16 residues. The CDR3 DNA sequence: TGTGCCAGTAGTATAGACCCGTTACTCTCTGGAAACACCATATATTTT. This translates into CASSIDPLLSGNTIYF.

The J gene is TRBJ2-1, the V gene TRBV6-1, with TRBD2 matching over 7 bases. Germline V lookup: CDR1 MNHNS, CDR2 SASEGT. The CDR3 runs to 14 residues. Trimming at V came to 4 bases and at J to 8 bases, leaving 8 bases not matched to a gene. CDR3 in amino acids: CASSGGLEADEQFF. Here the CDR3 DNA reads TGTGCCAGCAGTGGCGGACTAGAAGCGGATGAGCAGTTCTTC.

J is TRBJ1-4 and V is TRBV12-3 or TRBV12-4, with D possibly being TRBD1 (5 bases). CDR3 length: 14 amino acids. Trimming stripped 6 bases from V and 5 bases from J, with 13 bases between. This CDR3 reads CASRHPGGNEKLFF. DNA of the CDR3: TGTGCCAGCAGACACCCCGGGGGGAATGAAAAACTGTTTTTT.

The V gene is TRBV20-1, the J gene TRBJ1-2; tentatively, D is TRBD1 (6 bases). CDR1 is DFQATT, CDR2 SNEGSKA, per germline (reference sequence). Trimming took off 3 bases at V and 8 bases at J, with 19 bases between the two ends. The CDR3 consists of 14 residues. CDR3 in amino acids: CSASPGGGQLGYTF. The CDR3 nucleotides are TGCAGTGCTAGCCCCGGCGGGGGGCAATTAGGCTACACCTTC.

By share of the sample, this clone is medium-sized. The V call is TRBV19, the J call TRBJ2-7; TRBD2 agrees at 7 bases. CDR1 is LNHDA and CDR2 is SQIVND in the germline V gene (reference sequence). The CDR3 is 14 residues long. Trimming removed 3 bases from V and 0 bases from J; junction bases left unmatched: 2. Written as DNA, the CDR3 is TGTGCCAGTAGTATGGGAGGGTTCTCCTACGAGCAGTACTTC. Translating gives CASSMGGFSYEQYF.

This clone was observed a handful of times. The chain combines TRBV6-5 with TRBJ2-7; a weak D match, TRBD1 (8 bases). From germline, CDR1 is MNHEY and CDR2 SVGAGI. The CDR3 loop spans 14 amino acids. Trimming shortened V by 4 bases and J by 5 bases, and 15 bases separated the two germline ends. In DNA form, the CDR3 reads TGTGCCAGCAGTTCCCGGACAGGGAGGGACGAGCAGTACTTC. It is translated as CASSSRTGRDEQYF.

The chain employs TRBV27 and TRBJ1-4; D gene uncertain. The CDR3 is 14 residues long. V was clipped by 6 bases and J by 7 bases, with 15 bases between them. Germline V gives CDR1 MNHEY, CDR2 SMNVEV (reference sequence). CDR3 nucleotide sequence: TGTGCCAGCAGATCCGAAGCTAGTAGTGAAAAACTGTTTTTT. This encodes CASRSEASSEKLFF.

The sample holds many counts of this clone. CDR3 nucleotide sequence: TGTGCCAGCTCACCATCGGGGTATGGCTACACCTTC. Translated: CASSPSGYGYTF. V gene TRBV18 combines with J gene TRBJ1-2; D uncertain. With 2 bases removed from V and 5 bases from J, the gap between germline ends came to 6 bases. The CDR3 runs 12 residues. CDR1 and CDR2 (germline): KGHSH, LQKENI.

This chain uses TRBV6-2 or TRBV6-3 with TRBJ2-7; 9 bases line up with TRBD2. This CDR3 contains 14 residues. Unmatched junction bases numbered 12, after V lost 8 bases and J lost 7 bases. Germline-derived CDR1 and CDR2 are MNHEY and SVGEGT. The DNA for the CDR3 is TGTGCCAGCTGCGTCAGCGGGAGGTCCGTAGAGCAGTACTTC. As protein: CASCVSGRSVEQYF.

CDR3 sequence (DNA): TGTGCCAGCACTGATGGGGTCGGTGAGCAGTTCTTC. Its translation: CASTDGVGEQFF. This rearrangement joins TRBV6-4 to TRBJ2-1; D gene unclear. CDR3 length equals 12 residues. Germline CDR1 reads MRHNA; CDR2 reads SNTAGT. Trimming took off 7 bases at V and 9 bases at J, with 13 bases between the two ends.

This clone was counted between two and nine times. This chain joins TRBV5-1 and TRBJ1-1; possibly TRBD1 for D (6 bases). CDR3 length: 15 amino acids. Germline lookup yields CDR1 SGHRS and CDR2 YFSETQ. Between the trimmed V and J ends, which lost 0 bases and 6 bases, there was a span of 15 bases. The CDR3 protein is CASSLVSGGGSEAFF. The DNA for the CDR3 is TGCGCCAGCAGCTTGGTATCGGGGGGCGGTTCTGAAGCTTTCTTT.

With regard to this clone: An end of the junction differs from the germline gene, which may be a read error. The V and J genes are TRBV27 and TRBJ2-1, with D perhaps matching TRBD1 (5 bases). The CDR3 spans 15 residues. Germline loops: CDR1 MNHEY, CDR2 SMNVEV (reference sequence). This CDR3 reads CASSVQADLYNDQFF. The CDR3 coding sequence is TGTGCCAGCAGTGTACAGGCAGATCTCTACAATGATCAGTTCTTC.

The chain combines TRBV11-2 with TRBJ2-2; TRBD2 matches 13 bases. Germline CDR1 and CDR2: SGHAT and FQNNGV. The trim removed 4 bases at V and 6 bases at J, leaving 14 bases unmatched. This CDR3 spans 19 amino acids. CDR3 residues: CASSYRQLAGGPAAGELFF. For the CDR3, the DNA is TGTGCCAGCAGCTACCGACAACTAGCGGGGGGGCCAGCCGCCGGGGAGCTGTTTTTT. Together with reference TRBV11-2 and TRBJ2-2, the CDR3 gives the full variable domain: EAGVAQSPRYKIIEKRQSVAFWCNPISGHATLYWYQQILGQGPKLLIQFQNNGVVDDSQLPKDRFSAERLKGVDSTLKIQPAKLEDSAVYLCASSYRQLAGGPAAGELFFGEGSRLTVL.

The chain has TRBV18 and TRBJ2-7; 8 bases line up with TRBD2. CDR1 KGHSH and CDR2 LQKENI come from the germline V gene. The trim removed 0 bases at V and 6 bases at J, leaving 10 bases unmatched. CDR3 length equals 16 residues. CDR3 sequence (DNA): TGTGCCAGCTCACCACCGTCGGGAGGGCCAAGTAGCGAGCAGTACTTC. This gives the protein CASSPPSGGPSSEQYF.

This clone came up a few times. This may come from a read error, since a much larger clone is one base off. J is TRBJ1-3 and V is TRBV4-3; no definite D call. CDR3 length equals 14 residues. Germline lookup yields CDR1 LGHNA and CDR2 YSLEER. Trimming removed 1 base at V and 2 bases at J, with 6 bases between. The CDR3 coding sequence is TGCGCCAGCAGCCAAGGGGTTGCTGGAAACACCATATATTTT. Translating it yields CASSQGVAGNTIYF.

This clone was seen a single time. The chain combines TRBV9 with TRBJ2-7; D gene unclear. The germline V gene encodes CDR1 SGDLS and CDR2 YYNGEE. The V and J ends lost 4 bases and 5 bases respectively, with 16 bases between them. This CDR3 region has 14 residues. CDR3 coding DNA: TGTGCCAGCAGCCCACAAGATTTGGGTAACGAGCAGTACTTC. As protein: CASSPQDLGNEQYF.

This clone was seen ten or more times. The chain couples TRBV18 to TRBJ1-2, with 9 nucleotides matching TRBD1. This CDR3 spans 15 amino acids. Germline values: CDR1 KGHSH, CDR2 LQKENI. Trimming cost V 3 bases and J 8 bases; bases outside gene matches: 10. CDR3 DNA: TGTGCCAGCTCACCCCTGGACAGGGGAAAATACGGCTACACCTTC. Amino acids: CASSPLDRGKYGYTF.

This clone appeared a few times. The rearrangement uses TRBV30 and TRBJ2-3; D ambiguous. Germline values: CDR1 GTSNPN, CDR2 SVGIG (reference sequence). Deletions cut 5 bases from V and 3 bases from J, with 15 bases between. The length of the CDR3 is 14 residues. The CDR3 DNA is TGTGCCTGGGAAGACTGGGTTGGTACAGATACGCAGTATTTT. This codes for CAWEDWVGTDTQYF. The variable domain in full, with the rest retrieved from reference TRBV30 and TRBJ2-3, is SQTIHQWPATLVQPVGSPLSLECTVEGTSNPNLYWYRQAAGRGLQLLFYSVGIGQISSEVPQNLSASRPQDRQFILSSKKLLLSDSGFYLCAWEDWVGTDTQYFGPGTRLTVL.

The genes are TRBV6-1 and TRBJ2-7; D unresolved. V was trimmed by 6 bases and J by 4 bases, leaving 19 bases between them. The germline V gene has CDR1 MNHNS and CDR2 SASEGT. This CDR3 is built from 15 residues. CDR3 nucleotides: TGTGCCAGCAGGCTGACTCCCCCCAAGCCTTACGAGCAGTACTTC. This codes for CASRLTPPKPYEQYF.

Comments on this clone: A much larger clone sits a single nucleotide away, making a read error possible. This specimen includes other DNA sequences encoding the same CDR3. The rearrangement uses TRBV7-9 and TRBJ1-3, with D possibly matching TRBD1 (5 bases). The CDR3 sequence is 13 residues long. Germline V gene lookup returns CDR1 SEHNR and CDR2 FQNEAQ (reference sequence). In DNA, the CDR3 is TGTGCCAGCAGCCGGGACCCTTTAAACGCCATATATTTT. This translates into CASSRDPLNAIYF.

This clone is medium-sized within its sample. This chain's CDR3 is CSASEGGPGGANVLTF. The CDR3 region has the DNA TGCAGTGCTAGCGAAGGAGGGCCTGGTGGGGCCAACGTCCTGACTTTC. This chain joins TRBV20-1 and TRBJ2-6; the D gene is possibly TRBD2 (6 bases). The germline CDR1 and CDR2 sequences are DFQATT and SNEGSKA (reference sequence). With 3 bases removed from V and 3 bases from J, the gap between germline ends came to 15 bases. The CDR3 runs 16 residues.

This clone was recorded a few times. This rearrangement joins TRBV18 to TRBJ2-7, with unresolved D. This CDR3 spans 15 amino acids. V was shortened by 2 bases and J by 1 base, with 12 bases between the two germline ends. CDR1 and CDR2 (germline): KGHSH, LQKENI. Written as DNA, the CDR3 is TGTGCCAGCTCACCATCAAGGGTAGGGTCCTACGAGCAGTACTTC. Protein sequence: CASSPSRVGSYEQYF.

This clone was seen at least ten times. This may come from a read error, since a much larger clone is one base off. Additional DNA sequences in this sample encode the identical CDR3. The chain employs TRBV20-1 and TRBJ1-1; the D gene is possibly TRBD1 (5 bases). The CDR3 runs 13 residues. The germline V gene has CDR1 DFQATT and CDR2 SNEGSKA (reference sequence). The CDR3 reads CSAMGGRATEAFF. CDR3 nucleotides: TGCAGTGCTATGGGGGGTCGGGCCACTGAAGCCTTCTTT.

This clone was counted at least ten times. This CDR3 is CASTSQGIFREKLFF. Written as DNA, the CDR3 is TGTGCCAGCACGTCACAGGGGATTTTTCGAGAAAAACTGTTTTTT. The V call is TRBV28, the J call TRBJ1-4; TRBD1 aligns across 7 bases. Unmatched junction bases numbered 13, after V lost 7 bases and J lost 8 bases. Looked up from germline, CDR1 is MDHEN and CDR2 is SYDVKM. The CDR3 extends over 15 amino acids.

This clone is medium-sized within its sample. J is TRBJ2-7 and V is TRBV6-2 or TRBV6-3, with D possibly TRBD1 on 6 matching bases. V shed 2 bases and J shed 5 bases, with 19 bases lying between them. The CDR3 runs to 16 residues. CDR1 and CDR2 from the germline V gene are MNHEY and SVGEGT. The CDR3 protein is CASSYTLRDTSHEQYF. CDR3 DNA: TGTGCCAGCAGTTACACCCTCCGGGACACGTCTCACGAGCAGTACTTC.

This clone rates as medium-sized. The rearrangement links TRBV6-2 or TRBV6-3 to TRBJ2-7; D remains ambiguous. This CDR3 contains 10 residues. Trimming cost V 8 bases and J 3 bases, with 5 bases left between them. Germline loops: CDR1 MNHEY, CDR2 SVGEGT. CDR3 coding DNA: TGTGCCAGCTCCGACTACGAGCAGTACTTC. Translated, it gives CASSDYEQYF.

CDR3 DNA sequence: TGCGCCAGCAGCCAAGTGGGACAGGTTAAGGATGGCTACACCTTC. It yields the protein CASSQVGQVKDGYTF. V is TRBV4-1 and J is TRBJ1-2, with 8 bases aligning to TRBD1. Germline V gene lookup returns CDR1 MGHRA and CDR2 YSYEKL. Germline trimming cut 1 base from V and 6 bases from J; bases unmatched to any gene: 7. CDR3 length: 15 residues.

This clone is medium-sized. CDR3 sequence: CASSISSGEYEQYF. The CDR3 DNA sequence: TGTGCCAGTAGTATATCTTCCGGGGAGTACGAGCAGTACTTC. The chain couples TRBV19 to TRBJ2-7; the D gene is possibly TRBD2 (5 bases). The CDR3 loop spans 14 amino acids. V was trimmed by 2 bases and J by 4 bases, leaving 12 bases between them. Germline loops: CDR1 LNHDA, CDR2 SQIVND (reference sequence).

This rearrangement joins TRBV7-9 to TRBJ2-1, with TRBD1 as a possible D gene (5 bases). Germline values: CDR1 SEHNR, CDR2 FQNEAQ (reference sequence). The CDR3 length is 13 residues. Between the trimmed V and J ends, which lost 6 bases and 9 bases, there was a span of 15 bases. CDR3 sequence: CASSLRQTGEQFF. The CDR3 bases are TGTGCCAGCAGTTTAAGACAGACGGGTGAGCAGTTCTTC.